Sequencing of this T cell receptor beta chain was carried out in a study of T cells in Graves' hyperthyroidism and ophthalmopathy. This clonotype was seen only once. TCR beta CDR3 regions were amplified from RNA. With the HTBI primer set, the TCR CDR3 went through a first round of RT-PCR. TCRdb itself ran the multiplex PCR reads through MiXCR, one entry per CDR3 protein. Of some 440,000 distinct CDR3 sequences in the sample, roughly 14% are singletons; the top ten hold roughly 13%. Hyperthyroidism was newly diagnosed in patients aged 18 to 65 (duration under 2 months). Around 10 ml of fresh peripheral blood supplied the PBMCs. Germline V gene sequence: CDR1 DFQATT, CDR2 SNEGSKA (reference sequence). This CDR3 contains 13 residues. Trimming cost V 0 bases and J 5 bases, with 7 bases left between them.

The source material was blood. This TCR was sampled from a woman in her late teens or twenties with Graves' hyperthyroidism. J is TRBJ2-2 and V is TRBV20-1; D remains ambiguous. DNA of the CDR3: TGCAGTGCTAGAGATGTGGGTACCGGGGAGCTGTTTTTT. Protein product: CSARDVGTGELFF.